Below, 2 T cell receptor beta chains from the same sample are listed, as sequenced in a study of shared clonotypes between healthy human individuals. Libraries were prepared by immunoSEQ multiplex PCR; TCRdb keeps only in-frame clonotypes and omits some of them. In the table there are hundreds of thousands of clones, approximately 95% of which are singletons. Source material: naive CD4+ T cells sorted from blood. The sample's subset: CD45RA+ positively selected. These receptors came from a woman aged 25 to 45 in good health.

This clone was counted once. The chain uses TRBV6-6 and TRBJ2-2, with D maybe TRBD2 (6 bases). The V and J ends lost 4 bases and 6 bases respectively, with 18 bases between them. CDR1 and CDR2 (germline): MNHNY, SVGAGI (reference sequence). CDR3 length: 16 residues. The CDR3 DNA is TGTGCCAGCAGTTTTAGCGGAGCCCCGGTGCCCGGGGAGCTGTTTTTT. Its protein product is CASSFSGAPVPGELFF.

The chain joins TRBV5-4 to TRBJ2-5, with TRBD2 matching over 10 bases. Looked up from germline, CDR1 is SGHNT and CDR2 is YYREEE (reference sequence). This CDR3 region has 14 residues. V lost 4 bases to trimming and J lost 3 bases; unmatched junction nucleotides: 3. The CDR3 bases are TGTGCCAGCAGCCGGACTAGCGGAAAAGAGACCCAGTACTTC. Amino acids: CASSRTSGKETQYF.